This T cell receptor beta chain was profiled in a study of shared clonotypes between healthy human individuals. Across the whole study: Donors, aged 18 to 49, were a couple of women and a few men. CD8 memory received one plate per donor, CD8 naive two, CD4 memory three and CD4 naive three.

Study findings and constraints: Roughly 5% of naive CD4 clonotypes were shared across a handful of donors. Naive subsets generally had larger estimated richness than memory subsets.

Germline V gene lookup returns CDR1 LNHDA and CDR2 SQIVND (reference sequence). Trimming at V came to 7 bases and at J to 5 bases, leaving 9 bases not matched to a gene. CDR3 length: 15 amino acids. Details on this clone: Its antigen remains unknown.

Naive CD8 cells comprised CD45RO-negative, CCR7-positively selected cells, excluding terminally differentiated effector memory CD45RA+ cells. Repertoires were generated with immunoSEQ multiplex PCR, while TCRdb's copy carries only in-frame clones and drops some. Counted here are some 600,000 clones, about 96% occurring once; the ten biggest clones make up roughly 0.1%. Sequencing input: naive CD8+ T cells sorted from blood. This TCR was recovered from a woman aged 25 to 39 in good health. This chain connects TRBV19 to TRBJ1-5; 9 positions match TRBD1. Here the CDR3 DNA reads TGTGCCAGTACCCCGGGACAGGGTTGGGATCAGCCCCAGCATTTT. It encodes CASTPGQGWDQPQHF.